This entry features one TCR beta chain sequence. Its antigen remains unknown. This record belongs to a study of cytomegalovirus exposure and HLA in healthy donors. The primer mix had 60 Vbeta and 13 Jbeta primers. Using immunoSEQ multiplex PCR, the repertoire was profiled, and TCRdb retains in-frame clones only, with some absent. The data contain under 300,000 clones, around 65% of them singletons. V was trimmed by 0 bases and J by 6 bases, leaving 9 bases between them. Germline loops: CDR1 SGHRS, CDR2 YFSETQ. The CDR3 extends over 13 amino acids. Whole-study results and caveats: As was reported, the classifier diagnosed cytomegalovirus status with high specificity and sensitivity.

J is TRBJ1-1 and V is TRBV5-1; no firm D call. The receptor's source is a female donor in good health and CMV-seronegative. The sequencing sample was made of PBMCs. The CDR3: CASSLAKGAEAFF. CDR3 in DNA: TGCGCCAGCAGCTTGGCCAAGGGAGCTGAAGCTTTCTTT. Drawing the rest from reference TRBV5-1 and TRBJ1-1, the complete variable domain is KAGVTQTPRYLIKTRGQQVTLSCSPISGHRSVSWYQQTPGQGLQFLFEYFSETQRNKGNFPGRFSGRQFSNSRSEMNVSTLELGDSALYLCASSLAKGAEAFFGQGTRLTVV.